This TCR beta chain is from a study of PD-1 blockade in classical Hodgkin lymphoma. Study results and caveats: Newly diagnosed patients and complete responders had comparable diversity at baseline. At baseline, newly diagnosed patients reportedly showed less TCR diversity than healthy donors.

Autologous stem cell transplantation was followed by relapse in every patient, and brentuximab vedotin exposure varied. Data came from immunoSEQ multiplex PCR; TCRdb stores just in-frame clones and leaves some out. Of around 41,000 clones listed, roughly three quarters are singletons. The CDR3 has 15 residues. Germline values: CDR1 MNHEY, CDR2 SMNVEV (reference sequence). On this clone: Its matching antigen is unknown.

The genes are TRBV27 and TRBJ2-5; the match to TRBD1 covers 11 bases. Judging by the DNA end, TRBJ2-7 fits better; the J call may be wrong. This sample comprised peripheral blood mononuclear cells (PBMCs), obtained before the second cycle of nivolumab. This receptor was obtained from a human donor with classical Hodgkin lymphoma. The CDR3 region is CASSPGTGGIDEQYF. CDR3 bases: TGTGCCAGCAGTCCAGGGACAGGGGGTATCGACGAGCAGTACTTC.